The present TCR beta chain was sequenced within a study of cytomegalovirus exposure and HLA in healthy donors. This clone was found once. This PCR relied on a set of 60 Vbeta primers and 13 Jbeta primers. Method: immunoSEQ multiplex PCR; TCRdb's copy keeps in-frame clones and lacks some. Of some 120,000 clones listed, over 60% were seen once; the top ten hold roughly 2%. V lost 5 bases, J lost 0 bases, and 5 bases lay in between. CDR3 size: 13 residues. In germline, CDR1 is SGHTA, CDR2 FQGNSA. The chain links TRBV7-2 to TRBJ1-3; D gene unclear. This receptor was taken from a young man in good health and CMV-seronegative. Input material: PBMCs. CDR3 DNA: TGTGCCAGCAGCATCTTCTCTGGAAACACCATATATTTT. Its protein is CASSIFSGNTIYF.